The rows below give T cell receptor beta chains drawn from one sample of a study of beta chain features in type 1 diabetes. Sequencing used immunoSEQ multiplex PCR; TCRdb keeps in-frame clones, though not all of them. The sample has nearly 350,000 clones; 9.3% are singletons. Sequencing used central memory CD4+ T cells from blood. These receptors all come from a man aged 30 to 45 with type 1 diabetes. Both conserved end residues are part of each CDR3. The order of the fields is CDR3 DNA, CDR3 protein, D gene, J gene, CDR3 length, clone size, V gene. A D gene is named only where the DNA matches it firmly. A row's size may be missing; if present it is once, few, many or a size class.

DNA: TGCGCCAGCAGCCAAGATCCCAGGGGGCTAGATGGCTACACCTTC; CDR3: CASSQDPRGLDGYTF; D: TRBD1; J: TRBJ1-2; length: 15; size: few; V: TRBV4-3
DNA: TGTGCCAGCAGCTTAGGGGGGCAGGCAACCCCCCAAGAGACCCAGTACTTC; CDR3: CASSLGGQATPQETQYF; D: .; J: TRBJ2-5; length: 17; size: .; V: TRBV7-9
DNA: TGTGCCAGCAGCTTAGGGGGGATCCCCACGGAGCAGTACTTC; CDR3: CASSLGGIPTEQYF; D: .; J: TRBJ2-7; length: 14; size: .; V: TRBV7-2
DNA: TGTGCCATCAGTAGCAGCCGGGGAGATACGCAGTATTTT; CDR3: CAISSSRGDTQYF; D: .; J: TRBJ2-3; length: 13; size: many; V: TRBV10-3
DNA: TGTGCCAGCAGTGAAAGACAGGCTTTTGATTCACCCCTCCACTTT; CDR3: CASSERQAFDSPLHF; D: .; J: TRBJ1-6; length: 15; size: many; V: TRBV25-1
DNA: TGTGCCAGCAGTGTGCAGAGGGTACGGGATTCACCCCTCCACTTT; CDR3: CASSVQRVRDSPLHF; D: .; J: TRBJ1-6; length: 15; size: few; V: TRBV2
DNA: TGCAGCGTTGGTAACCGGCTTGAGAACACTGAAGCTTTCTTT; CDR3: CSVGNRLENTEAFF; D: .; J: TRBJ1-1; length: 14; size: few; V: TRBV29-1
DNA: TGTGCCAGCAGTTTCGCAGGGGAGGTGAACGGCTACACCTTC; CDR3: CASSFAGEVNGYTF; D: .; J: TRBJ1-2; length: 14; size: .; V: TRBV7-9
DNA: TGCAGCGTTGCCCCAGGCACTGGCTACACCTTC; CDR3: CSVAPGTGYTF; D: .; J: TRBJ1-2; length: 11; size: .; V: TRBV29-1
DNA: TGTGCCATCAGTGAGGGGCACTCGGGGGGCAATCAGCCCCAGCATTTT; CDR3: CAISEGHSGGNQPQHF; D: .; J: TRBJ1-5; length: 16; size: .; V: TRBV10-3
DNA: TGTGCCAGTAGAGCCGGACAGGGGACGGGCAATCAGCCCCAGCATTTT; CDR3: CASRAGQGTGNQPQHF; D: TRBD1; J: TRBJ1-5; length: 16; size: .; V: TRBV19
DNA: TGTGCCAGCTCACCTCCCTCCCATGTCGGATTCGGCTACACCTTC; CDR3: CASSPPSHVGFGYTF; D: .; J: TRBJ1-2; length: 15; size: .; V: TRBV18
DNA: TGTGCCAGCAGCTTTGCAGGGGGCAATGGCTACACCTTC; CDR3: CASSFAGGNGYTF; D: TRBD1; J: TRBJ1-2; length: 13; size: .; V: TRBV11-2
DNA: TGTGCCAGCAGACCCGGGCTTGGAAACCAAGAGACCCAGTACTTC; CDR3: CASRPGLGNQETQYF; D: .; J: TRBJ2-5; length: 15; size: few; V: TRBV27
DNA: TGTGCCAGCTCACCACCAGGGGCTCGGAACGAGCAGTACTTC; CDR3: CASSPPGARNEQYF; D: .; J: TRBJ2-7; length: 14; size: .; V: TRBV18
DNA: TGCGCCAGCAGCCAAGATGCCCGGGTTAATGAAAAACTGTTTTTT; CDR3: CASSQDARVNEKLFF; D: .; J: TRBJ1-4; length: 15; size: few; V: TRBV4-3
DNA: TGCGCCAGCAGCTGGGGGACGACAGGACGGCTTAACTATGGCTACACCTTC; CDR3: CASSWGTTGRLNYGYTF; D: .; J: TRBJ1-2; length: 17; size: few; V: TRBV5-1
DNA: TGTGCCAGCAGCGCGACAGGAGCACCGGATACGCAGTATTTT; CDR3: CASSATGAPDTQYF; D: .; J: TRBJ2-3; length: 14; size: few; V: TRBV5-6
DNA: TGTGCCAGCAGCCAACCTGACAGGGCTTCCTACAATGAGCAGTTCTTC; CDR3: CASSQPDRASYNEQFF; D: TRBD1; J: TRBJ2-1; length: 16; size: few; V: TRBV5-4
DNA: TGCGCCAGCAGCTTGGCCGGCGACGGCCGAGCAGATACGCAGTATTTT; CDR3: CASSLAGDGRADTQYF; D: .; J: TRBJ2-3; length: 16; size: many; V: TRBV5-1
DNA: TGTGCCAGCAGCTGGGCGGACGGCGCAACTAATGAAAAACTGTTTTTT; CDR3: CASSWADGATNEKLFF; D: .; J: TRBJ1-4; length: 16; size: .; V: TRBV5-6
DNA: TGCGCCAGCAGCCAAGATCTGGACAGGGGGCTTGAAAAACTGTTTTTT; CDR3: CASSQDLDRGLEKLFF; D: TRBD1; J: TRBJ1-4; length: 16; size: .; V: TRBV5-4
DNA: TGTGCCACCAGCAGAGATCTTGGGGGGCGCGGCACAGATACGCAGTATTTT; CDR3: CATSRDLGGRGTDTQYF; D: .; J: TRBJ2-3; length: 17; size: few; V: TRBV15
DNA: TGTGCCAGCAGCAGGGACAGCTTCTCTGGAAACACCATATATTTT; CDR3: CASSRDSFSGNTIYF; D: TRBD1; J: TRBJ1-3; length: 15; size: few; V: TRBV6-5
DNA: TGCGCCAGCAGCTTGGACCCCGACAGCCGGAATGAAAAACTGTTTTTT; CDR3: CASSLDPDSRNEKLFF; D: .; J: TRBJ1-4; length: 16; size: many; V: TRBV5-1
DNA: TGTGCCAGCAGTGAAAACAGGAAGTACGAGCAGTACTTC; CDR3: CASSENRKYEQYF; D: .; J: TRBJ2-7; length: 13; size: few; V: TRBV6-1
DNA: TGCAGCGGCTCAAGACGGGACACTGAAGCTTTCTTT; CDR3: CSGSRRDTEAFF; D: .; J: TRBJ1-1; length: 12; size: few; V: TRBV29-1
DNA: TGTGCCATCAGTGAGCCGCAGGGGTACTACGAGCAGTACTTC; CDR3: CAISEPQGYYEQYF; D: .; J: TRBJ2-7; length: 14; size: many; V: TRBV10-3
DNA: TGTGCCAGCAGCGTAGGCAGCTTGGGGAATTCACCCCTCCACTTT; CDR3: CASSVGSLGNSPLHF; D: .; J: TRBJ1-6; length: 15; size: .; V: TRBV9
DNA: TGTGCCAGCAGTTTATCGGGACACGGACCCACCGGGGAGCTGTTTTTT; CDR3: CASSLSGHGPTGELFF; D: .; J: TRBJ2-2; length: 16; size: few; V: TRBV28
DNA: TGTGCCAGCAGCTTCGGGACTTCCAATGAGCAGTTCTTC; CDR3: CASSFGTSNEQFF; D: .; J: TRBJ2-1; length: 13; size: once; V: TRBV11-2
DNA: TGCGCCAGCAGCGTCCCCACCTTACAGGCGATGAACACCGGGGAGCTGTTTTTT; CDR3: CASSVPTLQAMNTGELFF; D: .; J: TRBJ2-2; length: 18; size: few; V: TRBV5-1
DNA: TGTGCCTGGTCCCATCGACAGGGGGCAGATACGCAGTATTTT; CDR3: CAWSHRQGADTQYF; D: TRBD1; J: TRBJ2-3; length: 14; size: .; V: TRBV30
DNA: TGTGCCAGTAGTATTGGCCAGGGGGCAGGTTCACCCCTCCACTTT; CDR3: CASSIGQGAGSPLHF; D: TRBD1; J: TRBJ1-6; length: 15; size: few; V: TRBV19
DNA: TGTGCCAGCTCAAGGAACACCGGGGAGCTGTTTTTT; CDR3: CASSRNTGELFF; D: .; J: TRBJ2-2; length: 12; size: .; V: TRBV18
DNA: TGTGCCAGCAGCGCGCGACTAGCGACAGATACGCAGTATTTT; CDR3: CASSARLATDTQYF; D: TRBD2; J: TRBJ2-3; length: 14; size: .; V: TRBV9
DNA: TGTGCCAGCAGTCCAAGGATTGAGCAGTTCTTC; CDR3: CASSPRIEQFF; D: .; J: TRBJ2-1; length: 11; size: many; V: TRBV28
DNA: TGTGCCAGCAGCGTCGACAGGACGGGACACACCATATATTTT; CDR3: CASSVDRTGHTIYF; D: .; J: TRBJ1-3; length: 14; size: .; V: TRBV9
DNA: TGTGCCAGCCTGCCCGCTTCGAATCAGCCCCAGCATTTT; CDR3: CASLPASNQPQHF; D: .; J: TRBJ1-5; length: 13; size: few; V: TRBV6-5
DNA: TGTGCCAGCAGTTACTCAGTTAGCTCCTACAATGAGCAGTTCTTC; CDR3: CASSYSVSSYNEQFF; D: .; J: TRBJ2-1; length: 15; size: many; V: TRBV6-5
DNA: TGCAGCGTGACAGGGTCGAACACCGGGGAGCTGTTTTTT; CDR3: CSVTGSNTGELFF; D: TRBD1; J: TRBJ2-2; length: 13; size: .; V: TRBV29-1
DNA: TGTGCCAGTAGTATAGATCGGCCCTCGGGGGACAATGAGCAGTTCTTC; CDR3: CASSIDRPSGDNEQFF; D: .; J: TRBJ2-1; length: 16; size: many; V: TRBV19